This T cell receptor beta chain derives from a study of beta chain features in type 1 diabetes. Overall study findings and caveats: Shorter TCRB CDR3s, moderately but significantly so, marked every one of the four CD4+ subsets in Type 1 diabetes patients.

V shed 7 bases, J shed 3 bases, and the junction held 7 bases outside the gene matches. The CDR3 runs to 13 residues. Germline CDR1 SQVTM, CDR2 ANQGSEA. As concerns this clone: Its antigen remains unknown.

Expressed TCRB transcripts were sequenced after all isolated RNA was converted to cDNA. Some clones are missing from TCRdb's copy, which holds only in-frame ones; the method was immunoSEQ multiplex PCR. The sample includes around 170,000 clones, 9% of them seen just once. The source material was central memory CD4+ T cells from blood. The origin of this receptor is a woman aged 25 to 45 with type 1 diabetes. The V and J genes are TRBV29-1 and TRBJ2-3; TRBD2 agrees at 7 bases. CDR3 DNA sequence: TGCAGCGCCCTACTAGCGTCGACAGATACGCAGTATTTT. Encoded protein: CSALLASTDTQYF.